Sequencing of this T cell receptor (beta chain) was carried out in a study of blood T cell repertoires in COVID-19. Across the whole study: Acute-phase and convalescent COVID-19 samples originated in the United States, Italy and Spain. Sample material is recorded as cDNA or gDNA derived from T cells, B-cell-depleted T cells, or PBMCs.

Measured with immunoSEQ multiplex PCR; TCRdb has only the in-frame clones, and not every one. The data hold 99,000 or so clones, with roughly 88% observed a single time. The CDR3 has 13 residues. J was trimmed by 11 bases and V by 0 bases; bases with no gene match: 5. The germline V gene encodes CDR1 LNHDA and CDR2 SQIVND (reference sequence). This clonotype originated in a man aged 45-65 years with COVID-19, enrolled during active disease. This chain joins TRBV19 and TRBJ1-1; 8 bases fit TRBD1. The source material was peripheral blood. This CDR3 reads CASSIDKDRAAFF. CDR3 DNA: TGTGCCAGTAGTATAGATAAGGACAGGGCCGCTTTCTTT.